This passage covers 32 T cell receptor beta chains from one sample sequenced in a study of neoadjuvant nivolumab and ipilimumab in lung cancer. Using immunoSEQ multiplex PCR, the repertoire was profiled, and TCRdb retains in-frame clones only, with some absent. The sample contains some 31,000 clones, more than 85% of which appear only once. The sample was peripheral blood, taken after neoadjuvant nivolumab, alone or with ipilimumab, at or shortly before surgery. All receptors derive from an adult with non-small cell lung cancer.

As regards this clone: One junction end does not reproduce the germline sequence, and a read error may be involved. The chain has TRBV19 and TRBJ2-2; possible D gene TRBD1, 6 bases. In germline, CDR1 is LNHDA, CDR2 SQIVND (reference sequence). This CDR3 is built from 11 residues. The CDR3 is CAPQGTGELFF. The CDR3 nucleotides read TGTGCCCCCCAGGGGACCGGTGAGCTGTTTTTT.

This sequence joins TRBV14 and TRBJ2-1, with unresolved D. CDR3 size: 13 residues. Per the germline V gene, CDR1 is SGHDN and CDR2 is FVKESK. V dropped 4 bases and J dropped 6 bases, with 10 bases sitting between them. The CDR3 sequence: CASSPQWGNEQFF. The DNA for the CDR3 is TGTGCCAGCAGCCCGCAGTGGGGCAATGAGCAGTTCTTC.

This chain connects TRBV25-1 to TRBJ2-7; 8 nucleotides align to TRBD1. Trimming at V came to 4 bases and at J to 5 bases, leaving 10 bases not matched to a gene. This CDR3 has 15 amino acids. Germline assignment: CDR1 MGHDK and CDR2 SYGVNS. Written as DNA, the CDR3 is TGTGCCAGCAGTGGCATGACAGGGGATGGCCACGAGCAGTACTTC. Amino acid sequence: CASSGMTGDGHEQYF.

The V and J genes are TRBV6-5 and TRBJ2-7; 8 nucleotides line up with TRBD1. The CDR3 consists of 15 residues. Germline trimming cut 6 bases from V and 2 bases from J; bases unmatched to any gene: 9. The germline gives CDR1 MNHEY, CDR2 SVGAGI. CDR3: CASSPPGGLTYEQYF. The CDR3 DNA reads as TGTGCCAGCAGCCCCCCAGGGGGCCTCACCTACGAGCAGTACTTC.

The CDR3 DNA reads as TGTGCCACCGATCACAATGAGCAGTTCTTC. Translated: CATDHNEQFF. This chain connects TRBV7-9 to TRBJ2-1; no clear D. V was clipped by 10 bases and J by 5 bases, with 6 bases between them. This CDR3 comprises 10 residues. The germline V gene encodes CDR1 SEHNR and CDR2 FQNEAQ (reference sequence).

The chain couples TRBV5-1 to TRBJ2-7; 8 bases map to TRBD1. Germline V lookup: CDR1 SGHRS, CDR2 YFSETQ. The CDR3 has 12 residues. The ends lost 7 bases at V and 8 bases at J; junction bases unmatched: 8. This CDR3 is CASSGQGEKQYF. The CDR3 DNA is TGCGCCAGCTCCGGACAGGGCGAAAAGCAGTACTTC.

The rearrangement joins TRBV20-1 to TRBJ2-1, with 7 bases aligning to TRBD2. CDR1 is DFQATT and CDR2 is SNEGSKA in the germline V gene (reference sequence). Trimming removed 5 bases from V and 8 bases from J; junction bases left unmatched: 3. The CDR3 is made up of 11 amino acids. In DNA form, the CDR3 reads TGCAGTGCTCGACTAGCCGATGAGCAGTTCTTC. Translation: CSARLADEQFF.

On this clone: Sequence at one end of the junction differs from germline and may be a read error. The rearrangement joins TRBV7-9 to TRBJ1-5; TRBD1 aligns across 12 bases. There are 15 residues in the CDR3. Germline V gene lookup returns CDR1 SEHNR and CDR2 FQNEAQ (reference sequence). The CDR3 here is CANLSGTGGNQPQHF. The CDR3 DNA reads TGTGCCAATCTCTCAGGGACAGGGGGCAACCAGCCCCAGCATTTT.

This chain uses TRBV10-2 with TRBJ1-2; TRBD1 might be the D (6 bases). This CDR3 is built from 19 residues. Per germline, CDR1 WSHSY and CDR2 SAAADI. V was clipped by 8 bases and J by 4 bases, with 32 bases between them. The CDR3 sequence: CASHQPGGSGGQRGYGYTF. The CDR3 nucleotides read TGCGCCAGCCATCAACCTGGGGGGTCTGGGGGCCAACGGGGCTATGGCTACACCTTC.

This chain joins TRBV15 and TRBJ1-2; D unclear. V was pared by 4 bases and J by 6 bases, with 3 bases between. The CDR3 length is 10 residues. Looked up from germline, CDR1 is LNHNV and CDR2 is YYDKDF (reference sequence). In DNA, the CDR3 is TGTGCCACCAGCACCAATGGCTACACCTTC. Translated: CATSTNGYTF. Complete variable domain (other parts from reference TRBV15 and TRBJ1-2): DAMVIQNPRYQVTQFGKPVTLSCSQTLNHNVMYWYQQKSSQAPKLLFHYYDKDFNNEADTPDNFQSRRPNTSFCFLDIRSPGLGDTAMYLCATSTNGYTFGSGTRLTVV.

The chain employs TRBV29-1 and TRBJ2-1; maybe TRBD2 (5 bases). The CDR3 extends over 14 amino acids. The germline CDR1 and CDR2 sequences are SQVTM and ANQGSEA. V was pared by 1 base and J by 0 bases, with 7 bases between. The DNA for the CDR3 is TGCAGCGTTGAAGGCGGGCGCTCCTACAATGAGCAGTTCTTC. Translated: CSVEGGRSYNEQFF.

This chain connects TRBV6-6 to TRBJ1-2; 7 nucleotides line up with TRBD1. Germline CDR1 is MNHNY and CDR2 is SVGAGI (reference sequence). The CDR3 is 15 residues long. The V segment lost 5 bases and the J segment 0 bases; nucleotides outside the gene matches: 6. The CDR3 reads CASSPQGGANYGYTF. The CDR3 DNA reads as TGTGCCAGCAGTCCCCAGGGGGGAGCTAACTATGGCTACACCTTC.

V usage is TRBV6-1 and J usage is TRBJ1-5; no firm D call. Germline-derived CDR1 and CDR2 are MNHNS and SASEGT. Trimming cost V 2 bases and J 9 bases, with 14 bases left between them. The CDR3 is 14 residues long. CDR3 DNA sequence: TGTGCCAGCAGTGAACTCGGGAGAGGATGGCCCCAGCATTTT. Translated, it gives CASSELGRGWPQHF.

The J gene is TRBJ2-1, the V gene TRBV5-1, with D maybe TRBD2 (6 bases). This CDR3 has 15 residues. Per germline, CDR1 SGHRS and CDR2 YFSETQ. Trimming cost V 4 bases and J 4 bases, with 15 bases left between them. The DNA of the CDR3 is TGCGCCAGCAGCACTACCGGGACTGTTTACAATGAGCAGTTCTTC. Translated, it gives CASSTTGTVYNEQFF.

This chain connects TRBV10-3 to TRBJ1-1; 12 nucleotides line up with TRBD1. V lost 6 bases, J lost 7 bases, and 6 bases stayed unmatched. The CDR3 length is 14 residues. In germline, CDR1 is ENHRY, CDR2 SYGVKD. The CDR3 DNA follows: TGTGCCATCAGGAGGGACAGGGGGCAGGATGAAGCTTTCTTT. This translates into CAIRRDRGQDEAFF.

CDR3 nucleotide sequence: TGTGCCAGCAGCGTAGAAGGGGTAGGGGAGCAGTTCTTC. Protein sequence: CASSVEGVGEQFF. V and J are TRBV9 and TRBJ2-1; perhaps TRBD1 as D (5 bases). V dropped 0 bases and J dropped 10 bases, with 11 bases sitting between them. There are 13 residues in the CDR3. CDR1 is SGDLS and CDR2 is YYNGEE in the germline V gene.

The rearrangement uses TRBV27 and TRBJ1-5, with a possible D match to TRBD1 (5 bases). The germline CDR1 and CDR2 sequences are MNHEY and SMNVEV (reference sequence). The CDR3 has 12 residues. V was pared by 2 bases and J by 6 bases, with 5 bases between. The CDR3: CASSLQGQPQHF. CDR3 coding DNA: TGTGCCAGCAGTTTACAGGGTCAGCCCCAGCATTTT.

The chain employs TRBV6-1 and TRBJ2-1; D possibly corresponds to TRBD2 (5 bases). The CDR3 covers 15 residues. Germline V gene lookup returns CDR1 MNHNS and CDR2 SASEGT. The V end was cut by 1 base, the J end by 0 bases, with 7 bases between. CDR3 coding DNA: TGTGCCAGCAGTGAAGGGGCGGGCTCCTACAATGAGCAGTTCTTC. Its translation: CASSEGAGSYNEQFF.

The chain is built from TRBV6-4 and TRBJ1-1; D gene uncertain. The CDR3 contains 14 residues. CDR1 MRHNA and CDR2 SNTAGT come from the germline V gene. Deletions cut 6 bases from V and 6 bases from J, with 17 bases between. The CDR3 DNA reads TGTGCCAGCAGGCCCAGACCCGAGGCCGCTGAAGCTTTCTTT. As protein: CASRPRPEAAEAFF.

This clone was picked up a small number of times. J is TRBJ2-7 and V is TRBV2, with TRBD1 identical over 9 bases. V shed 6 bases, J shed 2 bases, and the junction held 8 bases outside the gene matches. This CDR3 comprises 15 residues. CDR1 SNHLY and CDR2 FYNNEI come from the germline V gene. The CDR3 nucleotides are TGTGCCAGCAGGACTATCGGGACAGGGACCTACGAGCAGTACTTC. This translates into CASRTIGTGTYEQYF.

J is TRBJ2-3 and V is TRBV6-6; D may be TRBD1 (6 bases). Germline V gene lookup returns CDR1 MNHNY and CDR2 SVGAGI (reference sequence). The V gene lost 5 bases and the J gene lost 1 base, with 13 bases spanning the gap. This CDR3 contains 15 residues. The DNA for the CDR3 is TGTGCCAGCAGTCCACAGGGCGCAGGCACAGATACGCAGTATTTT. It yields the protein CASSPQGAGTDTQYF.

This rearrangement joins TRBV7-8 to TRBJ1-5, with D unresolved. CDR1 and CDR2 (germline): SGHVS, FQNEAQ. The CDR3 spans 17 residues. V was cut by 4 bases and J by 8 bases, with 24 bases left in between. The CDR3 sequence is CASSSSPRGSPTEPQHF. The CDR3 DNA reads TGTGCCAGCAGCTCCTCACCTCGAGGGTCCCCTACGGAGCCCCAGCATTTT.

The table lists this clone with a count of one. The CDR3 DNA reads as TGTGCCAGCAGTGAACCGGGGGGGAAAGAGACCCAGTACTTC. Encoded protein: CASSEPGGKETQYF. The genes are TRBV25-1 and TRBJ2-5; TRBD2 matches 8 bases. In germline, CDR1 is MGHDK, CDR2 SYGVNS. This CDR3 region has 14 residues. V lost 2 bases and J lost 3; bases outside the gene matches: 2.

The chain combines TRBV5-1 with TRBJ1-3, with D hard to call. Germline V gene data show CDR1 as SGHRS and CDR2 as YFSETQ. Trimming removed 4 bases at V and 2 bases at J, with 10 bases between. The CDR3 is 14 residues long. The CDR3 DNA is TGCGCCAGCAGCGCCACCAGTCCTGGAAACACCATATATTTT. Translating gives CASSATSPGNTIYF. The whole variable domain, remainder taken from reference TRBV5-1 and TRBJ1-3, is KAGVTQTPRYLIKTRGQQVTLSCSPISGHRSVSWYQQTPGQGLQFLFEYFSETQRNKGNFPGRFSGRQFSNSRSEMNVSTLELGDSALYLCASSATSPGNTIYFGEGSWLTVV.

The rearrangement joins TRBV7-2 to TRBJ2-1; 8 bases match TRBD2. The CDR3 runs 15 residues. With 3 bases clipped from V and 5 bases from J, the junction kept 6 bases outside the gene matches. Germline V gene sequence: CDR1 SGHTA, CDR2 FQGNSA. CDR3 residues: CASSFTSGSHNEQFF. The CDR3 DNA is TGTGCCAGCAGCTTTACCAGCGGGAGCCACAATGAGCAGTTCTTC.

J is TRBJ2-2 and V is TRBV14, with D possibly called TRBD1 or TRBD2 (5 bases each). From germline, CDR1 is SGHDN and CDR2 FVKESK. This CDR3 is built from 14 residues. Trimming shortened V by 1 base and J by 6 bases, and 9 bases separated the two germline ends. CDR3 in DNA: TGTGCCAGCAGCCAAGTGACGGGACCCGGGGAGCTGTTTTTT. This codes for CASSQVTGPGELFF.

V is TRBV25-1 and J is TRBJ2-1; TRBD2 aligns across 9 bases. The CDR3 sequence is 15 residues long. CDR1 and CDR2 (germline): MGHDK, SYGVNS. V was pared by 6 bases and J by 5 bases, with 8 bases of the junction left unmatched. The CDR3 loop is CASSDPGLANNEQFF. As DNA, the CDR3 is TGTGCCAGCAGCGATCCGGGACTAGCCAACAATGAGCAGTTCTTC.

V and J are TRBV27 and TRBJ1-2; D gene unclear. The CDR3 sequence is 13 residues long. Deletions cut 4 bases from V and 0 bases from J, with 6 bases between. Germline V gives CDR1 MNHEY, CDR2 SMNVEV (reference sequence). In DNA form, the CDR3 reads TGTGCCAGCAGTTGGTCAGCTAACTATGGCTACACCTTC. The encoded protein is CASSWSANYGYTF.

J is TRBJ1-1 and V is TRBV7-9, with 8 bases that match TRBD1. Trimming took 5 bases from V and 1 from J; bases not matched to a gene: 9. Germline CDR1 is SEHNR and CDR2 is FQNEAQ (reference sequence). CDR3 size: 16 residues. CDR3 protein: CASSRWDRPGNTEAFF. The DNA of the CDR3 is TGTGCCAGCAGCCGATGGGACAGGCCGGGGAACACTGAAGCTTTCTTT.

This clone was observed a single time. This sequence joins TRBV7-2 and TRBJ2-3, with 10 bases fitting TRBD2. This CDR3 comprises 16 residues. From germline, CDR1 is SGHTA and CDR2 FQGNSA. Trimming removed 1 base from V and 4 bases from J; junction bases left unmatched: 5. CDR3 bases: TGTGCCAGCAGCTTAGGAGCGGGAGGGCCCGCAGATACGCAGTATTTT. Its protein is CASSLGAGGPADTQYF.

The rearrangement links TRBV5-6 to TRBJ1-1, with a possible D match to TRBD1 (5 bases). With 0 bases removed from V and 3 bases from J, the gap between germline ends came to 6 bases. In germline, CDR1 is SGHDT, CDR2 YYEEEE. The CDR3 contains 13 residues. Written as DNA, the CDR3 is TGTGCCAGCAGCTTGGAGGGGCACACTGAAGCTTTCTTT. Protein: CASSLEGHTEAFF.

The CDR3 loop is CASTFRGRNEQYF. CDR3 coding DNA: TGTGCCAGCACCTTTCGAGGGCGGAACGAGCAGTACTTC. The V and J genes are TRBV5-8 and TRBJ2-7; tentatively, D is TRBD2 (5 bases). CDR3 size: 13 residues. From germline, CDR1 is SGHTS and CDR2 YDEGEE. The V end was cut by 6 bases, the J end by 5 bases, with 15 bases between.